Listed below are T cell receptor beta chains from one sample, sequenced in a study of T cell clonotyping in hematopoietic cell transplantation. Profiling relied on immunoSEQ multiplex PCR, and the TCRdb table lists in-frame clones only, not all of them. The sample contains some 9,600 clones, 80% to 90% of which appear only once. This specimen was peripheral blood mononuclear cells, taken before stem cell transplant. The receptors derive from a woman aged 45-60 years with chronic myeloid leukemia. Some clones in this sample may be carry-over from other donors' samples. Each CDR3 is given with its conserved first and last residue. The order of the fields is CDR3 length, V gene, CDR3 protein.

>13|TRBV19
CASSISRYNEQFF
>16|TRBV28
CASSSPSGGMEETQYF
>15|TRBV28
CASSFETSGYNEQFF
>15|TRBV6-5
CASRAAGAYHNEQFF
>13|TRBV2
CATEGTNTGELFF
>16|TRBV28
CASSFSGLPRDTEAFF
>17|TRBV5-1
CASSGTGTSGRGNEQFF
>14|TRBV2
CASSRDRGRGEQFF
>12|TRBV28
CASRGRHYEQYF
>16|TRBV6-1
CASSEMGQPLYYGYTF
>17|TRBV5-4
CASSLRNVGTGSNGYTF
>14|TRBV6-5
CASAPGGFTGELFF
>15|TRBV5-1
CASNWRPSGGGEQYF
>14|TRBV5-1
CASSPPGTNSEQYF
>14|TRBV27
CASSLSAGTDTQYF
>15|TRBV18
CASSPAPGLAGEQYF
>15|TRBV6-5
CASSYMADNTGELFF
>17|TRBV28
CASSLRDGGFPNYGYTF
>18|TRBV5-5
CASSLRYRDRVVDYGYTF
>14|TRBV30
CAWSVSLSSYEQYF
>16|TRBV9
CASSPTPGVNTGELFF
>13|TRBV11-2
CASSLAPRDTQYF
>15|TRBV23-1
CASSQSDGHYYEQYF
>13|TRBV2
CASSGLGGATQYF
>14|TRBV5-1
CASRRVGDKYEQYF
>14|TRBV18
CASSPGQGGNEQYF
>14|TRBV9
CASSLIGDGGELFF
>12|TRBV5-3
CARSLVKNEQFF
>13|TRBV19
CASSTGIHTEAFF
>12|TRBV29-1
CSVRQGGNEQYF
>14|TRBV7-9
CASSLGGGFEKLFF
>20|TRBV7-8
CASSPNRVPGLARRRETQYF
>15|TRBV19
CASSRLGQGGTEAFF
>14|TRBV30
CAWSRDTPNYGYTF
>15|TRBV10-1
CASSRLAGATDTQYF
>15|TRBV5-1
CASSAGQGATDTQYF
>15|TRBV30
CAWSLLAGVADTQYF
>14|TRBV10-2
CASSITGTNNEQFF
>14|TRBV9
CASSDSGATGELFF
>11|TRBV7-8
CASSFLETQYF
>13|TRBV10-1
CASSETNQETQYF
>14|TRBV19
CASSPSPRVGELFF
>13|TRBV7-2
CASSLGRDYEQYF